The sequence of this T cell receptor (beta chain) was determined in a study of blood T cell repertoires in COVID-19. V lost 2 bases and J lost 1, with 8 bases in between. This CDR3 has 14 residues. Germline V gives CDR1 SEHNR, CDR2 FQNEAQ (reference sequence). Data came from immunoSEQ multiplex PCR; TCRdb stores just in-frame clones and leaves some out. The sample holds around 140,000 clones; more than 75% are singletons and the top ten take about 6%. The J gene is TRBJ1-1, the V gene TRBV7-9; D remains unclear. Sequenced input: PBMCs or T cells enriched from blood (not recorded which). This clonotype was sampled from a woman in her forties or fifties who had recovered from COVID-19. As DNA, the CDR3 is TGTGCCAGCAGCTTAAGCCGGTCGAACACTGAAGCTTTCTTT. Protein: CASSLSRSNTEAFF.